This TCR beta chain was observed in a study of blood T cell repertoires in COVID-19. About the study: Recovered status in Cohort 3 required two negative PCRs, clearance, or symptom resolution. Acute and convalescent COVID-19 specimens originated in the United States, Italy and Spain. T cells, B-cell-depleted T cells, or PBMCs provided the cDNA or gDNA that served as material.

The V gene end was trimmed by 4 bases and the J gene end by 5 bases; junction bases not matched to a gene: 6. Germline V lookup: CDR1 SGHTA, CDR2 FQGTGA. CDR3 length equals 14 residues. Here immunoSEQ multiplex PCR was the method, and the copy in TCRdb shows in-frame clones only, minus some. The table has over 200,000 clones, about 90% seen once. Participant ages covered about 18 to 90 years across about two dozen US areas. The TCR originated in a woman aged 45-59 years in a cohort exposed to, infected with or recovered from COVID-19 (not recorded which). The rearrangement links TRBV7-3 to TRBJ1-1; TRBD1 matches 8 bases. Specimen: PBMCs or T cells enriched from blood (not recorded which). The CDR3 DNA is TGTGCCAGCAGCTCACGGACAGGGAATACTGAAGCTTTCTTT. The encoded protein is CASSSRTGNTEAFF.